These 31 T cell receptor beta chains originate from one sample sequenced in a study of T-cell reconstitution after alpha-beta-depleted transplantation in children. Molecular barcoding with unique molecular identifiers was used for the TCRbeta library. Using its own MiXCR run on the PCR reads, TCRdb lists one record per CDR3 protein. The data contain tens of thousands of distinct CDR3 sequences, around 6.3% of them singletons. Sequencing was performed on PBMCs, mostly from graft donor cells, taken 180 days after TCRalphabeta/CD19-depleted stem cell transplant. These receptors came from a male patient aged 5 to 17 who had a stem cell transplant for acute myeloid leukemia, so the T cells may come from the graft donor.

This clonotype showed up many times. The V and J genes are TRBV3-1 and TRBJ1-4, with D unclear. There are 14 residues in the CDR3. CDR1 and CDR2 (germline): LGHDT, YNNKEL (reference sequence). V shed 5 bases and J shed 8 bases, with 15 bases lying between them. CDR3 sequence (DNA): TGTGCCAGCAGCTACCGTTCGGAAGGAGAAAAACTGTTTTTT. Translation: CASSYRSEGEKLFF.

This clonotype was seen ten or more times. The rearrangement links TRBV3-1 to TRBJ2-1; 8 bases align to TRBD1. Per the germline V gene, CDR1 is LGHDT and CDR2 is YNNKEL (reference sequence). The CDR3 extends over 15 amino acids. V lost 1 base, J lost 10 bases, and 9 bases stayed unmatched. CDR3 amino acids: CASSQVQGAWDEQFF. CDR3 in DNA: TGTGCCAGCAGCCAAGTGCAGGGGGCGTGGGACGAGCAGTTCTTC.

This clonotype was seen only once. This chain uses TRBV5-6 with TRBJ1-5; D is possibly TRBD1 (5 bases). The germline CDR1 and CDR2 sequences are SGHDT and YYEEEE. CDR3 length: 15 amino acids. V gave up 4 bases and J gave up 7 bases, with 18 bases separating them. The CDR3 region is CASSPGGGSRQPQHF. For the CDR3, the DNA is TGTGCCAGCAGCCCCGGCGGGGGGTCACGGCAGCCCCAGCATTTT.

This clonotype was counted ten times or more. The V call is TRBV20-1, the J call TRBJ2-2; 7 nucleotides line up with TRBD1. The CDR3 spans 15 residues. CDR1 and CDR2 (germline): DFQATT, SNEGSKA (reference sequence). V dropped 6 bases and J dropped 1; count of bases not matched to a gene: 8. CDR3 in amino acids: CSAPKDRKNTGELFF. CDR3 sequence (DNA): TGCAGTGCCCCCAAGGACAGGAAGAACACCGGGGAGCTGTTTTTT.

This clonotype was seen repeatedly, ten times or more. The chain combines TRBV20-1 with TRBJ1-5; no reliable D call. V was pared by 1 base and J by 1 base, with 8 bases between. Germline V gives CDR1 DFQATT, CDR2 SNEGSKA (reference sequence). The CDR3 covers 14 residues. CDR3 sequence reads: CSARVPGSNQPQHF. The CDR3 nucleotides read TGCAGTGCTAGAGTGCCTGGGAGCAATCAGCCCCAGCATTTT.

This clonotype was recorded many times. V is TRBV29-1 and J is TRBJ2-3; TRBD2 agrees at 9 bases. The CDR3 is 15 amino acids. Germline CDR1 is SQVTM and CDR2 is ANQGSEA. The J segment lost 4 bases and the V segment lost 1 base, leaving 6 bases of the junction unmatched. CDR3 protein: CSVEVLAGWADTQYF. In DNA, the CDR3 is TGCAGCGTTGAAGTACTAGCGGGTTGGGCAGATACGCAGTATTTT.

This clonotype was counted at least ten times. V is TRBV6-6 and J is TRBJ2-7; D may be TRBD1 (6 bases). The V gene's germline CDR1 is MNHNY and CDR2 SVGAGI (reference sequence). CDR3 length: 12 residues. The V gene lost 6 bases and the J gene lost 3 bases, with 9 bases spanning the gap. The CDR3 coding sequence is TGTGCCAGCAGCCCCAGGGGCTACGAGCAGTACGTC. It specifies CASSPRGYEQYV.

This clonotype was counted a few times. Just one base apart from a much larger clone, this may be a read error. V and J are TRBV3-1 and TRBJ2-1; 8 nucleotides agree with TRBD2. Germline assignment: CDR1 LGHDT and CDR2 YNNKEL (reference sequence). This CDR3 is built from 15 residues. The CDR3 DNA sequence: TGTGCCAGCTGCCAAGGCGGGGGGCGCTACAATGAGCAGTTCTTC. Protein product: CASCQGGGRYNEQFF.

Many counts were recorded for this clonotype. V is TRBV12-3 or TRBV12-4 and J is TRBJ2-7; D is uncertain. V was pared by 5 bases and J by 6 bases, with 8 bases between. The CDR3 totals 11 residues. The CDR3 protein is CASSLRVEQYF. CDR3 nucleotides: TGTGCCAGCAGTCTCCGTGTCGAGCAGTACTTC.

This clonotype was seen ten or more times. CDR3 bases: TGTGCCAGCAGACGGGGCCTAGTCGAAGAGACCCAGTACTTC. Protein product: CASRRGLVEETQYF. This chain connects TRBV11-2 to TRBJ2-5, with D perhaps given as TRBD1 or TRBD2 (5 bases each). The CDR3 is made up of 14 amino acids. V was pared by 6 bases and J by 3 bases, with 14 bases between. Germline V gene sequence: CDR1 SGHAT, CDR2 FQNNGV.

This clonotype was seen ten or more times. The J gene is TRBJ1-6, the V gene TRBV11-1, with 9 positions matching TRBD1. Trimming took 1 base from V and 7 from J; bases not matched to a gene: 2. Germline CDR1 and CDR2: SGHAT and FQDESV (reference sequence). CDR3 length: 15 residues. The DNA for the CDR3 is TGTGCCAGCAGCTTAGGGACAGGGGCCAATTCACCCCTCCACTTT. Its protein is CASSLGTGANSPLHF.

This clonotype was seen at least ten times. The genes are TRBV6-5 and TRBJ1-6; D is undetermined. Germline V gene sequence: CDR1 MNHEY, CDR2 SVGAGI. CDR3 length: 14 residues. V gave up 5 bases and J gave up 13 bases, with 18 bases separating them. CDR3 nucleotides: TGTGCCAGCAGTCGGCTGGAGGGTATAGGTCCCCTCCACTTT. It codes for CASSRLEGIGPLHF.

The J gene is TRBJ1-1, the V gene TRBV7-9; TRBD1 matches 7 bases. Germline trimming cut 5 bases from V and 6 bases from J; bases unmatched to any gene: 3. The CDR3 covers 12 residues. CDR1 and CDR2 (germline): SEHNR, FQNEAQ (reference sequence). The CDR3 region is CASSHRGAEAFF. The CDR3, as DNA: TGTGCCAGCAGCCACAGGGGTGCTGAAGCTTTCTTT.

This clonotype was observed many times. This chain joins TRBV10-3 and TRBJ2-1; TRBD1 might be the D (5 bases). With 3 bases removed from V and 4 bases from J, the gap between germline ends came to 7 bases. From germline, CDR1 is ENHRY and CDR2 SYGVKD. CDR3 length: 13 amino acids. As DNA, the CDR3 is TGTGCCATCAGTGAATCAGGGTACAATGAGCAGTTCTTC. Translating it yields CAISESGYNEQFF.

In this sample, this clonotype is medium-sized. CDR3 sequence reads: CASSGGPGQMYEQYF. The CDR3 DNA follows: TGTGCCAGCAGTGGGGGCCCGGGACAGATGTACGAGCAGTACTTC. The J gene is TRBJ2-7, the V gene TRBV3-1; 7 bases line up with TRBD1. The germline V gene encodes CDR1 LGHDT and CDR2 YNNKEL (reference sequence). After removal of 6 bases from V and 4 bases from J, the junction contained 12 bases not matched to a gene. This CDR3 contains 15 residues.

The table lists this clonotype with many counts. The chain is built from TRBV10-3 and TRBJ2-5; TRBD2 is a possible D gene (7 bases). Per the germline V gene, CDR1 is ENHRY and CDR2 is SYGVKD. The ends were cut back, 4 bases at V and 10 bases at J, with 19 bases in the middle. The CDR3 has 14 residues. Written as DNA, the CDR3 is TGTGCCATCAGTGTAGGAGCGGGGACAATTGGCCAGTACTTC. As protein: CAISVGAGTIGQYF.

This clonotype was picked up many times. V usage is TRBV27 and J usage is TRBJ1-5; possible D gene TRBD1, 5 bases. This CDR3 region has 18 residues. Between the trimmed V and J ends, which lost 4 bases and 0 bases, there was a span of 19 bases. CDR1 is MNHEY and CDR2 is SMNVEV in the germline V gene (reference sequence). The chain's CDR3 is CASSWVGGVGGSNQPQHF. The CDR3 bases are TGTGCCAGCAGTTGGGTGGGAGGGGTAGGTGGTAGCAATCAGCCCCAGCATTTT.

This clonotype was counted ten times or more. The chain joins TRBV27 to TRBJ1-2; TRBD1 might be the D (6 bases). CDR1 is MNHEY and CDR2 is SMNVEV in the germline V gene (reference sequence). The CDR3 is made up of 16 amino acids. The ends were cut back, 3 bases at V and 0 bases at J, with 14 bases in the middle. CDR3 residues: CASSFQGRPTNYGYTF. Written as DNA, the CDR3 is TGTGCCAGCAGTTTTCAGGGGCGCCCTACTAACTATGGCTACACCTTC.

This clonotype has a count of ten or more. The chain has TRBV6-1 and TRBJ2-4; 8 nucleotides line up with TRBD2. V lost 7 bases, J lost 4 bases, and 9 bases stayed unmatched. CDR3 size: 15 residues. Germline CDR1 reads MNHNS; CDR2 reads SASEGT. CDR3: CASNVAGPGKNIQYF. The CDR3 bases are TGTGCCAGCAATGTAGCGGGACCCGGGAAAAACATTCAGTACTTC.

This clonotype was seen only a few times. The chain uses TRBV18 and TRBJ2-2, with a tentative D call TRBD1 (6 bases). V lost 1 base to trimming and J lost 0 bases, with 12 bases between them. Germline CDR1 reads KGHSH; CDR2 reads LQKENI. The CDR3 covers 17 residues. In DNA form, the CDR3 reads TGTGCCAGCTCACCACGTCCTCGGACAGCGAACACCGGGGAGCTGTTTTTT. It specifies CASSPRPRTANTGELFF.

This clonotype has a count of ten or more. The V and J genes are TRBV20-1 and TRBJ1-5; D is possibly TRBD1 (6 bases). V was pared by 0 bases and J by 6 bases, with 12 bases between. The CDR3 loop spans 14 amino acids. Germline lookup yields CDR1 DFQATT and CDR2 SNEGSKA (reference sequence). The CDR3 is CSARDSRGGQPQHF. DNA for the CDR3: TGCAGTGCTAGAGATAGCAGGGGTGGTCAGCCCCAGCATTTT.

This clonotype was detected ten times or more. One junction end does not reproduce the germline sequence, and a read error may be involved. This chain uses TRBV7-9 with TRBJ2-2; TRBD2 aligns across 9 bases. Germline CDR1 reads SEHNR; CDR2 reads FQNEAQ (reference sequence). The CDR3 length is 16 residues. The CDR3 nucleotides read TGTGCCAGCAGCTGGCCGGCTAGCGGGAACCCCGGGGAGCTGTTTTTT. Protein product: CASSWPASGNPGELFF.

This clonotype was detected many times. V usage is TRBV7-8 and J usage is TRBJ2-3, with D perhaps matching TRBD2 (7 bases). Per the germline V gene, CDR1 is SGHVS and CDR2 is FQNEAQ. CDR3 size: 17 residues. The V and J ends lost 4 bases and 6 bases respectively, with 23 bases between them. This chain's CDR3 is CASSWAGAGRGRDTQYF. CDR3 coding DNA: TGTGCCAGCAGCTGGGCGGGGGCGGGCCGGGGGAGGGATACGCAGTATTTT.

The chain is built from TRBV13 and TRBJ1-2, with unresolved D. The V end was cut by 5 bases, the J end by 8 bases, with 12 bases between. CDR3 length: 12 residues. Per germline, CDR1 PRHDT and CDR2 FYEKMQ (reference sequence). CDR3 sequence reads: CASSPGPLGYTF. DNA for the CDR3: TGTGCCAGCAGCCCCGGGCCTTTGGGCTACACCTTC. The whole variable domain, remainder taken from reference TRBV13 and TRBJ1-2, is AAGVIQSPRHLIKEKRETATLKCYPIPRHDTVYWYQQGPGQDPQFLISFYEKMQSDKGSIPDRFSAQQFSDYHSELNMSSLELGDSALYFCASSPGPLGYTFGSGTRLTVV.

This clonotype was observed many times. The V gene is TRBV28, the J gene TRBJ1-6, with a possible D match to TRBD1 (5 bases). Germline CDR1 and CDR2: MDHEN and SYDVKM. Trimming cost V 4 bases and J 7 bases, with 17 bases left between them. The CDR3 spans 16 residues. CDR3 sequence reads: CASSSMGPQGNSPLHF. The CDR3 bases are TGTGCCAGCAGTTCAATGGGCCCGCAGGGAAATTCACCCCTCCACTTT.

In this sample, this clonotype turned up many times. This chain links TRBV5-1 with TRBJ2-1; 8 bases line up with TRBD1. Germline CDR1 SGHRS, CDR2 YFSETQ. With 4 bases clipped from V and 4 bases from J, the junction kept 7 bases outside the gene matches. This CDR3 has 15 amino acids. The DNA for the CDR3 is TGCGCCAGCAGCGATGGACAGGGTGCATACAATGAGCAGTTCTTC. As protein: CASSDGQGAYNEQFF.

A few counts support this clonotype. J is TRBJ1-3 and V is TRBV3-1, with D tentatively TRBD1 (6 bases). This CDR3 has 13 residues. V was trimmed by 11 bases and J by 4 bases, leaving 15 bases between them. CDR1 LGHDT and CDR2 YNNKEL come from the germline V gene (reference sequence). The CDR3 region has the DNA TGTGCCGCCCGGCCGGGGGGCGGAAACACCATATATTTT. Encoded protein: CAARPGGGNTIYF.

This clonotype occurred many times. The V call is TRBV6-2 or TRBV6-3, the J call TRBJ2-5; weak D call: TRBD2 (6 bases). Germline assignment: CDR1 MNHEY and CDR2 SVGEGT. V was shortened by 10 bases and J by 3 bases, with 21 bases between the two germline ends. CDR3 length equals 15 residues. The CDR3 DNA reads as TGTGCCATCCACGCCCCCGGGAGACCAAAAGAGACCCAGTACTTC. Its protein product is CAIHAPGRPKETQYF.

This clonotype came up many times. The genes are TRBV2 and TRBJ2-3, with D possibly TRBD2 on 5 matching bases. Trimming removed 4 bases at V and 0 bases at J, with 8 bases between. This CDR3 contains 14 residues. Germline lookup yields CDR1 SNHLY and CDR2 FYNNEI. CDR3 sequence (DNA): TGTGCCAGCAGTGTTAGCGAAAGCACAGATACGCAGTATTTT. Its translation is CASSVSESTDTQYF.

This clonotype was observed many times. The V call is TRBV5-1, the J call TRBJ2-7; TRBD1 agrees at 9 bases. This CDR3 comprises 18 residues. With V trimmed by 4 bases and J by 1 base, 15 bases remained unmatched. Germline CDR1 reads SGHRS; CDR2 reads YFSETQ. Here the CDR3 DNA reads TGCGCCAGCAGCCCGGAGGTCGGGGACAGGGCAGTGTCCTACGAGCAGTACGTC. It is translated as CASSPEVGDRAVSYEQYV.

This clonotype was picked up many times. The V gene is TRBV5-6, the J gene TRBJ1-5; possibly TRBD1 for D (5 bases). The V gene lost 1 base and the J gene lost 4 bases, with 12 bases spanning the gap. The length of the CDR3 is 15 residues. Germline loops: CDR1 SGHDT, CDR2 YYEEEE. The CDR3 protein is CASSLTARGNQPQHF. The DNA of the CDR3 is TGTGCCAGCAGCTTGACAGCAAGGGGAAATCAGCCCCAGCATTTT.